Listed below are T cell receptor beta chains from one sample, sequenced in a study of T cell responses to AZD1222 COVID-19 vaccine. Profiled with immunoSEQ multiplex PCR; TCRdb holds only in-frame clones, not every one. The sample carries 200,000 or so clones, approximately 92% recorded once. Specimen: peripheral blood, collected on day 0 of AZD1222 vaccination. The receptors originated from an adult in good health. The CDR3 runs from the conserved cysteine through the conserved F or W. The order of the fields is D gene, V gene, clone size, J gene, CDR3 DNA, CDR3 protein. The D gene is left open where the match is weak. Rows may omit the clone size; those that give it use once, few, many or a size class.

>NA|TRBV19|once|TRBJ1-5
TGTGCCACCCACCTCCGGGCGGAGAGTGGCAATCAGCCCCAGCATTTT
CATHLRAESGNQPQHF
>NA|TRBV5-4|NA|TRBJ2-4
TGTGCCAGCAGCTCGCCGGGACTAGCCAAAAACATTCAGTACTTC
CASSSPGLAKNIQYF
>TRBD1|TRBV6-5|NA|TRBJ1-3
TGTGCCAGCAGCCCGGACAGGGCTGGAGGAAACACCATATATTTT
CASSPDRAGGNTIYF
>NA|TRBV6-5|NA|TRBJ2-2
TGTGCCAGCAGGGACCTAGCGAACACCGGGGAGCTGTTTTTT
CASRDLANTGELFF
>NA|TRBV7-9|NA|TRBJ2-7
TGTGCCAGCAGCCTCGACAGTAACGCCTACGAGCAGTACTTC
CASSLDSNAYEQYF
>NA|TRBV2|NA|TRBJ1-5
TGTGCCAGCGTGGGGGACGTTAGCAATCAGCCCCAGCATTTT
CASVGDVSNQPQHF
>TRBD1|TRBV6-5|NA|TRBJ2-1
TGTGCCAGCAGTTCACAGGGGGACAATGAGCAGTTCTTC
CASSSQGDNEQFF
>NA|TRBV30|NA|TRBJ2-4
TGTGCCTGGAGTGTGAAGGGAGCCAAAAACATTCAGTACTTC
CAWSVKGAKNIQYF
>NA|TRBV7-3|NA|TRBJ2-1
TGTGCCAGCAGACTGCAACCGGGCGACTACAATGAGCAGTTCTTC
CASRLQPGDYNEQFF
>TRBD2|TRBV27|NA|TRBJ2-3
TGTGCCAGCAGTCCGGGACTAGCGGGCGCAATTACGAGCACAGATACGCAGTATTTT
CASSPGLAGAITSTDTQYF
>TRBD1|TRBV5-1|once|TRBJ1-2
TGCGCCAGCAGCAAACAGGGGGCTGTCGGTCCCCAAGGCTACACCTTC
CASSKQGAVGPQGYTF
>NA|TRBV6-2/TRBV6-3|NA|TRBJ2-1
TGTGCCAGCAGTTATCCGGGTGATGAGCAGTTCTTC
CASSYPGDEQFF
>NA|TRBV19|NA|TRBJ1-5
TGTGCCAGTAGTACCCGGGGGGGGAGGAATCAGCCCCAGCATTTT
CASSTRGGRNQPQHF
>NA|TRBV19|NA|TRBJ1-1
TGTGCCAGTAGAAATAACAGGGACTACACTGAAGCTTTCTTT
CASRNNRDYTEAFF
>NA|TRBV9|NA|TRBJ1-2
TGTGCCAGCAGCCCCGGGGACTATGGCTACACCTTC
CASSPGDYGYTF
>TRBD1|TRBV28|NA|TRBJ1-5
TGTGCCAGCAGTCCGGGGACAGGGTATAGCAATCAGCCCCAGCATTTT
CASSPGTGYSNQPQHF
>TRBD1|TRBV5-6|NA|TRBJ2-3
TGTGCCAGCAGCCCAGGGACAGGGAGGTTGGGAGATACGCAGTATTTT
CASSPGTGRLGDTQYF
>NA|TRBV4-2|NA|TRBJ1-1
TGTGCCAGCAGCCAAGACACAGAGTCGAACACTGAAGCTTTCTTT
CASSQDTESNTEAFF
>NA|TRBV7-8|NA|TRBJ2-1
TGTGCCAGCAGCCCGGGCTACAGGACACCCTACAATGAGCAGTTCTTC
CASSPGYRTPYNEQFF
>NA|TRBV6-1|NA|TRBJ2-7
TGTGCCAGCAGTGAAGGTCAGGGGATGGAGCAGTACTTC
CASSEGQGMEQYF
>NA|TRBV7-8|NA|TRBJ1-1
TGTGCCAGCAGCTTAGCGGGGGGAAGGACAGAAGCTTTCTTT
CASSLAGGRTEAFF
>NA|TRBV7-9|NA|TRBJ2-6
TGTGCCAGCAGCCCCCATAATGACAGGCGGGGGGCCAACGTCCTGACTTTC
CASSPHNDRRGANVLTF
>NA|TRBV3-1/TRBV3-2|NA|TRBJ2-3
TGTGCCAGCAGCCAAGGGCGCAGCACAGATACGCAGTATTTT
CASSQGRSTDTQYF
>NA|TRBV7-9|NA|TRBJ2-7
TGTGCCAGCAGCCCCCAGGTGCTCTACGAGCAGTACTTC
CASSPQVLYEQYF
>NA|TRBV18|NA|TRBJ1-1
TGTGCCAGCTCACCAAGCGGGGACACTGAAGCTTTCTTT
CASSPSGDTEAFF
>NA|TRBV28|NA|TRBJ2-4
TGTGCCAGCAGTTCCAGGGAGAAGTACTTC
CASSSREKYF
>NA|TRBV15|NA|TRBJ1-2
TGTGCCACCAGCAGAGGAGGTAGCTTGAACACCTATGGCTACACCTTC
CATSRGGSLNTYGYTF
>NA|TRBV6-5|NA|TRBJ1-1
TGTGCCAGCAGTTACTCGAAGGTACAGAACACTGAAGCTTTCTTT
CASSYSKVQNTEAFF
>NA|TRBV7-8|NA|TRBJ1-3
TGTGCCAGCAGCTTAGGGACTCTAAGGGGCCCTCCCTCTGGAAACACCATATATTTT
CASSLGTLRGPPSGNTIYF
>TRBD1|TRBV7-3|NA|TRBJ1-2
TGTGCCAGCAGCAGCACGCAGACAGGGGCGGGTGGCTACACCTTC
CASSSTQTGAGGYTF
>TRBD1|TRBV3-1/TRBV3-2|NA|TRBJ1-6
TGTGCCAGCAGCCTCCGGGCTGGACCAACGGGGGGACAGGGCCCCTATAATTCACCCCTCCACTTT
CASSLRAGPTGGQGPYNSPLHF
>NA|TRBV6-5|NA|TRBJ2-2
TGTGCCAGCACCGAGGGCAGCGCGAACACCGGGGAGCTGTTTTTT
CASTEGSANTGELFF
>TRBD2|TRBV4-3|NA|TRBJ2-1
TGCGCCAGCAGCCAAGGTCGGACTAGTCGTGAGCAGCTCTTC
CASSQGRTSREQLF
>NA|TRBV5-4|NA|TRBJ2-3
TGTGCCAGCAGCTCCCAGGGGTGGAGAGATACGCAGTATTTT
CASSSQGWRDTQYF
>NA|TRBV24-1|NA|TRBJ2-2
TGTGCCACCAGTGATTTTCAGGGATCCGGGGAGCTGTTTTTT
CATSDFQGSGELFF
>NA|TRBV30|NA|TRBJ1-3
TGTGCCTGGAGTGTAGGATGGTCTGGAAACACCATATATTTT
CAWSVGWSGNTIYF
>NA|TRBV5-5|NA|TRBJ1-5
TGTGCCAGCAGCTTTGAGGATCAGCCCCAGCATTTT
CASSFEDQPQHF
>TRBD1|TRBV7-8|NA|TRBJ2-7
TGTGCCAGCAGCTTATCCAACGACAGGGCCAACGAGCAGTACTTC
CASSLSNDRANEQYF
>NA|TRBV2|NA|TRBJ1-1
TGTGCCAGCGGGAGTGGGCTCGGGGGAAGGAACACTGAAGCTTTCTTT
CASGSGLGGRNTEAFF
>TRBD1|TRBV10-2|NA|TRBJ1-1
TGCGCCAGCAGGGTAGCCAGGGGGACTGAAGCTTTCTTT
CASRVARGTEAFF
>NA|TRBV6-5|NA|TRBJ1-4
TGTGCCAGCTACTATCCAACTAATGAAAAACTGTTTTTT
CASYYPTNEKLFF
>TRBD1|TRBV14|once|TRBJ1-1
TGTGCCAGCAGCATATCAGGGGGCAACACTGAAGCTTTCTTT
CASSISGGNTEAFF
>TRBD1|TRBV28|NA|TRBJ1-3
TGTGCCAGCCGCTCGACCGGGACAGGGACCGGAAACACCATATATTTT
CASRSTGTGTGNTIYF
>TRBD1|TRBV19|NA|TRBJ1-6
TGTGCCAGTAGAACAGGGGGAGTTAAATATAATTCACCCCTCCACTTT
CASRTGGVKYNSPLHF
>NA|TRBV15|NA|TRBJ1-2
TGTGCCACCAGCAGAGGGACAGATTATGGCTACACCTTC
CATSRGTDYGYTF
>NA|TRBV30|NA|TRBJ2-3
TGTGCCTGGAGTGTACGGGAGGATACGCAGTATTTT
CAWSVREDTQYF
>NA|TRBV7-9|NA|TRBJ2-7
TGTGCCAGCAGCCCCGAGGGCTCCTACGAGCAGTACTTC
CASSPEGSYEQYF
>NA|TRBV10-3|once|TRBJ1-6
TGTGCCAGCACTAGACAGGCTTATAATTCACCCCTCCACTTT
CASTRQAYNSPLHF
>TRBD2|TRBV6-5|NA|TRBJ2-1
TGTGCCAGCAGTTACTCGTTAGCGGGAGGAGGGGAGCAGTTCTTC
CASSYSLAGGGEQFF
>NA|TRBV3-1/TRBV3-2|NA|TRBJ2-7
TGTGCCAGCAGCCAATGGGGCTACGAGCAGTACTTC
CASSQWGYEQYF
>NA|TRBV15|NA|TRBJ1-1
TGTGCCACCAGCAGAGATCTGGGGGGCACTGAAGCTTTCTTT
CATSRDLGGTEAFF
>NA|TRBV4-1|NA|TRBJ1-6
TGCGCCAGCAGCCGGTACAGCCCAAGTGATGATTCACCCCTCCACTTT
CASSRYSPSDDSPLHF
>NA|TRBV28|NA|TRBJ1-3
TGTGCTTGGGGCGGGAGCCGGGGAAACACCATATATTTT
CAWGGSRGNTIYF
>NA|TRBV6-6|once|TRBJ1-4
TGTGCCAGCACCGCTCCAGTAGTGAATGAAAAACTGTTTTTT
CASTAPVVNEKLFF
>NA|TRBV4-3|NA|TRBJ1-5
TGCGCCAGCAGCCAAGATCCGGGGGGCAATCAGCCCCAGCATTTT
CASSQDPGGNQPQHF
>NA|TRBV6-1|NA|TRBJ1-3
TGTGCCAGCAGCCACGGGGGGGGGCAAGGAAACACCATATATTTT
CASSHGGGQGNTIYF
>NA|TRBV4-1|NA|TRBJ2-2
TGCGCCAGCAGCCAACGTTTTGGTAACCGGCGCGCGAACACCGGGGAGCTGTTTTTT
CASSQRFGNRRANTGELFF